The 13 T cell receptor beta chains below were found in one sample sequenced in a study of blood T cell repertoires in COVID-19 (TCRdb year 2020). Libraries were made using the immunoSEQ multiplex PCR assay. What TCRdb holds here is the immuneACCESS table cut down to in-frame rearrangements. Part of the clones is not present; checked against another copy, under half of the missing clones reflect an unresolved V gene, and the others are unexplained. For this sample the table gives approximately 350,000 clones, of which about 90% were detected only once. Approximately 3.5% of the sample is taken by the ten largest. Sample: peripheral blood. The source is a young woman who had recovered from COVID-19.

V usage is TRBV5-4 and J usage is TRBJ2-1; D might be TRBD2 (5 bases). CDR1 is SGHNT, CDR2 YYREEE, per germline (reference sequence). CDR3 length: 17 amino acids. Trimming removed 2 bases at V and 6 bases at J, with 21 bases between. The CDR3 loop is CASSLGGGSGESNEQFF. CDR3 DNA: TGTGCCAGCAGCTTAGGAGGCGGATCCGGAGAGAGCAATGAGCAGTTCTTC.

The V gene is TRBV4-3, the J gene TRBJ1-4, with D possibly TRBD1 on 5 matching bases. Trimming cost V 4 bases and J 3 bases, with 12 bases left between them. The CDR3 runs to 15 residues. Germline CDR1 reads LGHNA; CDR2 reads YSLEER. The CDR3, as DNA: TGCGCCAGCAGCCCCTGGCACAGGCCTAATGAAAAACTGTTTTTT. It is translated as CASSPWHRPNEKLFF.

The CDR3 DNA follows: TGCAGCGTGAGACTAGCGGGACGATACGAGCAGTACGTC. This sequence encodes CSVRLAGRYEQYV. V gene TRBV29-1 combines with J gene TRBJ2-7; 11 bases align to TRBD2. There are 13 residues in the CDR3. Per germline, CDR1 SQVTM and CDR2 ANQGSEA. The junction had 5 bases not matched to a gene; V was cut back by 6 bases and J by 4 bases.

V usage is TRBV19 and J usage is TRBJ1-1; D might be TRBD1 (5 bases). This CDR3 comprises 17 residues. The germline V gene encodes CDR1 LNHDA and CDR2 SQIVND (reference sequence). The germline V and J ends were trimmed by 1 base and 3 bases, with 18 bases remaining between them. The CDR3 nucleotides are TGTGCCAGTAGTATAGCGGGCATAATGGTAGGGGACACTGAAGCTTTCTTT. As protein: CASSIAGIMVGDTEAFF.

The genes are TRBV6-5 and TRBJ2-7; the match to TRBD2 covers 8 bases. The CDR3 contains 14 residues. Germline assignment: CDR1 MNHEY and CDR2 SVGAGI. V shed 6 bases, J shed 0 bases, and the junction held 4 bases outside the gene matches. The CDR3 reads CASSAGGSSYEQYV. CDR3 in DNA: TGTGCCAGCAGCGCGGGAGGAAGCTCCTACGAGCAGTACGTC.

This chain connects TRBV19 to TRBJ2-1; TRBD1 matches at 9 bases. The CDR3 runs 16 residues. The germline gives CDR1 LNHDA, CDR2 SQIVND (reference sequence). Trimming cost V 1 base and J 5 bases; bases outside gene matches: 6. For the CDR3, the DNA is TGTGCCAGTAGTATAGTCGGGACAGGGATGGACAATGAGCAGTTCTTC. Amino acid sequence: CASSIVGTGMDNEQFF.

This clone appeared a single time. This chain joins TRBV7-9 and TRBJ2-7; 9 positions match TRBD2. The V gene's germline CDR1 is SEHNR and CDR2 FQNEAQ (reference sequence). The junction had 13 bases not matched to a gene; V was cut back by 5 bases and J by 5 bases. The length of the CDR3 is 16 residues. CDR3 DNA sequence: TGTGCCAGCAGCCCACGTAATAGCGGGAGTGTCGACGAGCAGTACGTC. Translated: CASSPRNSGSVDEQYV.

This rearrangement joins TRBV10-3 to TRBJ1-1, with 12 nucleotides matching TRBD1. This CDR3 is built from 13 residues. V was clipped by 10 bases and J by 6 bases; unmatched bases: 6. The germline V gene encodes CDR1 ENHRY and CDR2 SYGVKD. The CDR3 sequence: CATGQGAGPEAFF. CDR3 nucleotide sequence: TGTGCCACGGGACAGGGGGCCGGTCCTGAAGCTTTCTTT.

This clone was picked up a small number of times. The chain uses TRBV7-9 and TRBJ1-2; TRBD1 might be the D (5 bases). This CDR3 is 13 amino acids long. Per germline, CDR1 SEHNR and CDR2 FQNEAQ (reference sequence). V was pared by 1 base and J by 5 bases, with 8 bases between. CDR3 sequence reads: CASSLGAGYGYTF. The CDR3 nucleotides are TGTGCCAGCAGCTTAGGGGCAGGGTATGGCTACACCTTC.

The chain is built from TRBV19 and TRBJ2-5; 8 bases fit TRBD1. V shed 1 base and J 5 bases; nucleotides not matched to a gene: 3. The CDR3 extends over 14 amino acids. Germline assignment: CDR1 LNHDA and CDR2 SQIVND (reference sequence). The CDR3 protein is CASSIGRTGETQYF. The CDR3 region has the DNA TGTGCCAGTAGTATAGGCCGGACAGGGGAGACCCAGTACTTC.

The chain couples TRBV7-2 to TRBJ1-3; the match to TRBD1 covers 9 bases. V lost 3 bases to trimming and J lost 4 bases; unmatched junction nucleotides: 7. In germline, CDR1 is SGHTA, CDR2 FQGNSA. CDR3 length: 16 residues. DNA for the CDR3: TGTGCCAGCAGCTTGGGAGCCGGGACAGGGGGAAACACCATATATTTT. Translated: CASSLGAGTGGNTIYF. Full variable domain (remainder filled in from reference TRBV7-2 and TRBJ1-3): GAGVSQSPSNKVTEKGKDVELRCDPISGHTALYWYRQSLGQGLEFLIYFQGNSAPDKSGLPSDRFSAERTGGSVSTLTIQRTQQEDSAVYLCASSLGAGTGGNTIYFGEGSWLTVV.

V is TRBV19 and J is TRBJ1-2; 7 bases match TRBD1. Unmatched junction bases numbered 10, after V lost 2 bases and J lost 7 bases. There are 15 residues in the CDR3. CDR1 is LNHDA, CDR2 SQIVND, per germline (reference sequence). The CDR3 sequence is CASSIWRGRIAGYTF. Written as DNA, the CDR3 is TGTGCCAGTAGTATATGGAGGGGGCGCATTGCTGGCTACACCTTC.

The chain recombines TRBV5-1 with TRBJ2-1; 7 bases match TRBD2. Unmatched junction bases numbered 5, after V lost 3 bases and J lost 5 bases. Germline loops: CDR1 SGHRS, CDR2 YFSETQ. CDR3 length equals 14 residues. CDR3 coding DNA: TGCGCCAGCAGCTACGGACTAGAGAACAATGAGCAGTTCTTC. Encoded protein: CASSYGLENNEQFF.